The 14 T cell receptor beta chains in this list originate from one sample, sequenced in a study of cytomegalovirus exposure and HLA in healthy donors (dated by TCRdb to 2015 to 2018). Libraries were prepared through the immunoSEQ multiplex PCR assay. For the multiplex PCR, a mixture combining 60 forward primers for TCR Vbeta segments and 13 reverse primers for TCR Jbeta segments was used. As stored in TCRdb, this immuneACCESS dataset retains in-frame rearrangements with V and J assigned. A fraction of the clones does not appear; measured against another copy, unresolved V genes explain less than half of the discrepancy, and the remainder lacks a known reason. In all, the sample holds about 130,000 clones, and 80% of those were seen once. The ten largest clones add up to more than 4.5% of the sample. Sequencing was done on a sample of PBMCs. These receptors came from a man younger than 45 in good health.

This rearrangement joins TRBV13 to TRBJ1-2; no firm D call. With 5 bases removed from V and 0 bases from J, the gap between germline ends came to 10 bases. From germline, CDR1 is PRHDT and CDR2 FYEKMQ (reference sequence). This CDR3 spans 14 amino acids. The CDR3 loop reads CASSVRVANYGYTF. The DNA of the CDR3 is TGTGCCAGCAGCGTGAGGGTAGCTAACTATGGCTACACCTTC.

This sequence joins TRBV7-3 and TRBJ2-1; 10 bases line up with TRBD2. This CDR3 is built from 15 residues. The germline gives CDR1 SGHTA, CDR2 FQGTGA. V dropped 5 bases and J dropped 4; count of bases not matched to a gene: 5. The CDR3 bases are TGTGCCAGCAGCCCTCGGACTAGCGGTTACAATGAGCAGTTCTTC. Protein product: CASSPRTSGYNEQFF.

V is TRBV18 and J is TRBJ1-1, with 8 bases matching TRBD1. With V trimmed by 3 bases and J by 0 bases, 6 bases remained unmatched. The germline V gene has CDR1 KGHSH and CDR2 LQKENI. The CDR3 is 16 residues long. The CDR3 here is CASSPRGQVLNTEAFF. The CDR3, as DNA: TGTGCCAGCTCACCCAGGGGGCAGGTGTTGAACACTGAAGCTTTCTTT.

V usage is TRBV28 and J usage is TRBJ2-5; 10 nucleotides agree with TRBD2. The DNA end lines up better with TRBJ2-7; the J call may be wrong. This CDR3 region has 15 residues. The germline gives CDR1 MDHEN, CDR2 SYDVKM. DNA of the CDR3: TGTGCCAGCAGGTCCCCGGCTAGCGGGAGTAACGAGCAGTACTTC. Translating gives CASRSPASGSNEQYF.

This chain uses TRBV28 with TRBJ2-7; 10 nucleotides match TRBD1. J gave up 7 bases and V 5 bases, and 11 bases lay outside the gene matches. The CDR3 has 15 amino acids. The V gene's germline CDR1 is MDHEN and CDR2 SYDVKM. CDR3 bases: TGTGCCAGCAGTACGTCCGGGACAGGGGCTAGGGAGCAGTACTTC. It specifies CASSTSGTGAREQYF.

The V gene is TRBV27, the J gene TRBJ1-1, with a tentative D call TRBD1 (5 bases). Germline V lookup: CDR1 MNHEY, CDR2 SMNVEV (reference sequence). Trimming removed 0 bases from V and 0 bases from J, with 8 bases in between. This CDR3 region has 15 residues. The CDR3 reads CASSLSQVMNTEAFF. DNA for the CDR3: TGTGCCAGCAGTTTATCACAGGTCATGAACACTGAAGCTTTCTTT.

The chain links TRBV11-1 to TRBJ2-5, with a weak D call TRBD1 (6 bases). The J call may be in error: the DNA end matches TRBJ2-7 better. The CDR3 spans 15 residues. Germline-derived CDR1 and CDR2 are SGHAT and FQDESV (reference sequence). In nucleotides, the CDR3 is TGTGCCAGCACCCATGGAGAGGGGGTTAACTACGAGCAGTACTTC. This gives the protein CASTHGEGVNYEQYF.

This chain connects TRBV4-2 to TRBJ2-3; no definite D call. The length of the CDR3 is 13 residues. Germline values: CDR1 LGHNA, CDR2 YNFKEQ. Trimming pared 1 base from V and 5 bases from J, leaving 7 bases between. CDR3 protein: CASSQGSGDTQYF. The CDR3 DNA follows: TGTGCCAGCAGCCAAGGGTCGGGAGATACGCAGTATTTT.

The chain combines TRBV27 with TRBJ2-1; 12 bases align to TRBD2. The V and J ends lost 5 bases and 4 bases, in that order; junction bases with no gene match: 6. Germline CDR1 reads MNHEY; CDR2 reads SMNVEV (reference sequence). The CDR3 has 16 residues. CDR3 loop: CASSVGLAGIYNEQFF. The CDR3 region has the DNA TGTGCCAGCAGTGTTGGACTAGCGGGGATTTACAATGAGCAGTTCTTC.

This clone was detected only once. The chain joins TRBV9 to TRBJ2-2; perhaps TRBD2 as D (6 bases). V dropped 4 bases and J dropped 7 bases, with 11 bases sitting between them. The CDR3 covers 13 residues. From germline, CDR1 is SGDLS and CDR2 YYNGEE. The CDR3 DNA follows: TGTGCCAGCAGCCCCCAGGACTACGGGGAGCTGTTTTTT. Residues: CASSPQDYGELFF. The whole variable domain, remainder taken from reference TRBV9 and TRBJ2-2, is DSGVTQTPKHLITATGQRVTLRCSPRSGDLSVYWYQQSLDQGLQFLIQYYNGEERAKGNILERFSAQQFPDLHSELNLSSLELGDSALYFCASSPQDYGELFFGEGSRLTVL.

V and J are TRBV2 and TRBJ1-1; TRBD1 agrees at 8 bases. This CDR3 is built from 14 residues. Germline values: CDR1 SNHLY, CDR2 FYNNEI. V dropped 3 bases and J dropped 1; count of bases not matched to a gene: 1. In DNA form, the CDR3 reads TGTGCCAGCAGTGATGGACAGGGGAACACTGAAGCTTTCTTT. As protein: CASSDGQGNTEAFF.

This chain links TRBV18 with TRBJ2-1, with D possibly TRBD2 on 6 matching bases. The CDR3 sequence is 15 residues long. CDR1 is KGHSH, CDR2 LQKENI, per germline. V shed 2 bases and J shed 4 bases, with 12 bases lying between them. CDR3 bases: TGTGCCAGCTCACCAACCATCGGGGGTTACAATGAGCAGTTCTTC. Its translation is CASSPTIGGYNEQFF.

This clone came up a few times. The gene calls are TRBV6-4 and TRBJ2-1; 11 nucleotides line up with TRBD2. There are 15 residues in the CDR3. Germline V CDR1 and CDR2: MRHNA, SNTAGT. With V trimmed by 4 bases and J by 7 bases, 6 bases remained unmatched. Here the CDR3 reads CASSGTSGSVNEQFF. The CDR3 nucleotides read TGTGCCAGCAGTGGAACTAGCGGGAGTGTTAATGAGCAGTTCTTC.

CDR3 DNA: TGTGCCAGCAGCTTAACCCGGTCCTATGGCTACACCTTC. Residues: CASSLTRSYGYTF. The chain couples TRBV7-2 to TRBJ1-2; D not certain. The germline V gene encodes CDR1 SGHTA and CDR2 FQGNSA. This CDR3 comprises 13 residues. Trimming took 2 bases from V and 4 from J, leaving 8 bases between them.